This T cell receptor (beta chain) was identified in a study of blood T cells in healthy people across ages. The second PCR ran about 6 to 11 cycles with a sample-barcoded 5' primer and J-beta primers. TCRdb passed the 5' RACE reads through MiXCR, listing each CDR3 protein once. Of hundreds of thousands of distinct CDR3 sequences in the sample, 20% to 25% are singletons; the top ten hold 9.4%. This CDR3 has 16 residues. Looked up from germline, CDR1 is SGHDT and CDR2 is YYEEEE. The junction had 8 bases not matched to a gene; V was cut back by 4 bases and J by 9 bases. The same sample was also used in a study of T cells of mothers and their children. That source notes: For each mother, over 8 million TCR beta CDR3 reads were obtained, and for each child, around 3.1 million. No persistent microchimeric T cell clones were detected at 95 to 100 clones per million clonotypes sensitivity.

This chain uses TRBV5-6 with TRBJ2-1; 15 bases align to TRBD2. Sequencing was performed on blood. The TCR comes from a boy between 10 and 17 years old in good health. The CDR3 DNA sequence: TGTGCCAGCAGCGATCCTCCGGGACTAGCGGGAGGTGAGCAGTTCTTC. It translates to CASSDPPGLAGGEQFF.